The 9 T cell receptor beta chains presented below share a single source sample, sequenced in a study of shared clonotypes between healthy human individuals. Clones were read by immunoSEQ multiplex PCR, and TCRdb kept only the in-frame ones, dropping some. Of approximately 640,000 clones in the sample, about 92% were seen once. The sample comprised memory CD8+ T cells from PBMCs. Subset denoted: CD45RO+ cells pooled with CCR7-negative TemRA cells. Every receptor here comes from a man between 18 and 29 years old in good health. Some clones in this sample may be carry-over from other donors' samples.

V and J are TRBV6-5 and TRBJ1-1, with D unresolved. V was shortened by 6 bases and J by 0 bases, with 8 bases between the two germline ends. This CDR3 spans 13 amino acids. Germline V gene data show CDR1 as MNHEY and CDR2 as SVGAGI. As DNA, the CDR3 is TGTGCCAGCAGAGGGATGATGAACACTGAAGCTTTCTTT. Residues: CASRGMMNTEAFF.

The chain couples TRBV27 to TRBJ2-1; TRBD2 aligns across 8 bases. This CDR3 has 19 amino acids. Germline lookup yields CDR1 MNHEY and CDR2 SMNVEV (reference sequence). The ends lost 2 bases at V and 10 bases at J; junction bases unmatched: 22. The CDR3 is CASSLIQVDVGGGSREQFF. The CDR3 DNA reads TGTGCCAGCAGTTTAATACAAGTTGACGTTGGCGGGGGGAGCAGGGAGCAGTTCTTC.

The CDR3 bases are TGTGCCATCAGTGAGCCGACTCGGGAGGGCTCCTACGAGCAGTACTTC. Translating gives CAISEPTREGSYEQYF. The J gene is TRBJ2-7, the V gene TRBV10-3; 8 positions agree with TRBD2. From germline, CDR1 is ENHRY and CDR2 SYGVKD. V shed 2 bases, J shed 0 bases, and the junction held 6 bases outside the gene matches. The CDR3 contains 16 residues.

The chain links TRBV6-5 to TRBJ2-1; the D gene is possibly TRBD2 (6 bases). The germline CDR1 and CDR2 sequences are MNHEY and SVGAGI. The CDR3 contains 14 residues. V lost 6 bases and J lost 1, with 10 bases in between. This CDR3 is CASSPGRSYNEQFF. The CDR3, as DNA: TGTGCCAGCAGCCCGGGGAGGTCCTACAATGAGCAGTTCTTC.

This chain uses TRBV4-1 with TRBJ2-7; D possibly corresponds to TRBD2 (5 bases). Deletions cut 2 bases from V and 2 bases from J, with 10 bases between. Germline assignment: CDR1 MGHRA and CDR2 YSYEKL. The CDR3 spans 14 residues. CDR3 sequence reads: CASSQRRDTYEQYF. CDR3 DNA sequence: TGCGCCAGCAGCCAACGACGGGATACCTACGAGCAGTACTTC.

V gene TRBV9 combines with J gene TRBJ2-1; 9 positions match TRBD2. The CDR3 is 15 amino acids. Germline V CDR1 and CDR2: SGDLS, YYNGEE. V shed 6 bases and J 0 bases; nucleotides not matched to a gene: 4. CDR3 amino acids: CASTAGGNSYNEQFF. The CDR3 region has the DNA TGTGCCAGCACGGCGGGGGGGAACTCCTACAATGAGCAGTTCTTC.

V usage is TRBV9 and J usage is TRBJ1-2; D possibly corresponds to TRBD1 (5 bases). The CDR3 totals 17 residues. V lost 0 bases to trimming and J lost 0 bases, with 15 bases between them. From germline, CDR1 is SGDLS and CDR2 YYNGEE. The CDR3, as DNA: TGTGCCAGCAGCGTAGCTGGGGGGGAGTATACTAACTATGGCTACACCTTC. Translating it yields CASSVAGGEYTNYGYTF.

The chain uses TRBV6-1 and TRBJ1-2; the D is unclear. The CDR3 sequence is 16 residues long. The germline V gene has CDR1 MNHNS and CDR2 SASEGT. Trimming removed 3 bases from V and 1 base from J, with 15 bases in between. The CDR3 reads CASSESRRRVNYGYTF. The CDR3, as DNA: TGTGCCAGCAGTGAGTCGCGCAGGAGGGTTAACTATGGCTACACCTTC.

The V call is TRBV7-6, the J call TRBJ2-2; D is unresolved. Germline V gene lookup returns CDR1 SGHVS and CDR2 FNYEAQ. V dropped 7 bases and J dropped 1 base, with 19 bases sitting between them. The CDR3 has 17 amino acids. This CDR3 reads CASTPQNKDRNTGELFF. DNA for the CDR3: TGTGCCAGCACCCCACAGAACAAGGATCGGAACACCGGGGAGCTGTTTTTT.